This T cell receptor beta chain was sequenced in a study of siplizumab effects on memory and regulatory T cells (dated by TCRdb to between 2017 and 2020). Background on the whole study: The study examined how the anti-CD2 antibody siplizumab affects alloreactive T-cell subsets in allogeneic mixed lymphocyte reactions built from human PBMCs. What the research found in general, with its limitations: For roughly 75-96% of proliferating CD4+ or CD8+ clones, no naive or memory phenotype could be assigned. Of the alloreactive CD4+ clones that could be mapped, the Treg-derived share averaged about 63% with siplizumab compared with 25% to 30% in control reactions. Siplizumab significantly reduced the cumulative frequency of alloreactive sequences traceable to unstimulated CD4+ memory T cells. Because sequences below about 10^-5 frequency were poorly captured, only a minor fraction of alloreactive clones could be mapped to unstimulated subsets. Greater diversity appeared to be present in unstimulated naive T cells than in memory T cells, and a substantial contribution to the alloresponse seemed to be made by naive cells. Whether proliferating Tregs from siplizumab cultures actually had suppressive function was not functionally confirmed.

TCRbeta CDR3 sequencing was performed on sorted unstimulated T cells and on proliferating T cells recovered from mixed lymphocyte reactions. Fresh whole blood from roughly ten HLA-typed healthy donors was used to isolate PBMCs. Libraries were made using the immunoSEQ multiplex PCR assay. Roughly 100,000 TCR templates per sample were assayed by the deep sequencing platform. Genomic DNA extracted from sorted T cells was the material used for TCRbeta CDR3 sequencing. Per the source publication's procedure: The R programming language was used for clonal analysis of TCRbeta CDR3 data. Alloreactive CD4+ and CD8+ clones were defined by comparing unstimulated samples with post-reaction CFSE-low samples. Regulatory or non-regulatory origin was assigned to alloreactive CD4+ clones by matching of sequences to sorted unstimulated Treg and non-Treg repertoires. Here the immuneACCESS table is served through TCRdb, limited to in-frame sequences with V and J called. Missing clones are a known gap in these copies; in checked studies unresolved V genes cover under half, and the rest lacks a known reason. The DNA gave D and trimming, while V, J and clone size come from that table. Across this sample there are around 94,000 clones, with about 90% seen only once. Roughly 1% of the sample is in the top ten clones.

Remarks on this clone: This receptor's antigen is unknown. Per-nucleotide qualities are absent, and no much larger clonotype sits a single base away.

Via the germline V gene (reference sequence), CDR1 is LNHDA and CDR2 SQIVND. From the cysteine up to the phenylalanine, the CDR3 has a length of 14 residues. CDR3 DNA is the only sequence kept; it has 42 bases, read in frame from the first base. V is shortened by 7 bases, J by 6 bases, and the region joining them spans 18 bases. Rearrangement joined TRBV19 to TRBJ1-1, with TRBD1 tentatively as D gene (6 bases match). This clonotype originated in a human donor in good health. Sequenced input: CD4+ T cells sorted from blood. The CDR3 amino acid sequence is: CASKNTGLKAEAFF. The DNA sequence is as follows: TGTGCCAGTAAAAACACAGGGCTTAAGGCTGAAGCTTTCTTT.